This TCR beta chain was profiled in a study of blood T cell repertoires in COVID-19. The wider study: Donors in the United States, Italy and Spain gave samples during acute or convalescent COVID-19. The analysed material was cDNA or gDNA that came from T cells, B-cell-depleted T cells, or PBMCs.

After removal of 5 bases from V and 6 bases from J, the junction contained 3 bases not matched to a gene. Germline CDR1 is SNHLY and CDR2 is FYNNEI. CDR3 length: 15 amino acids. Methods used by the authors: Estimates of nucleated cell counts were drawn from the amplification of reference gene primers. Clones were sequenced by immunoSEQ multiplex PCR, and TCRdb holds only the in-frame ones, with some missing. V and J calls and clone size come straight from that table; D and trimming were deduced from the DNA. The top ten hold less than 3% of the sample, which has about 260,000 clones, around 87% seen once.

J is TRBJ2-3 and V is TRBV2; 15 bases agree with TRBD2. Sequencing was performed on peripheral blood. This receptor was taken from a woman aged 45-65 years with acute or convalescent COVID-19. CDR3 sequence reads: CASSRTSGRGDTQYF. CDR3 nucleotides: TGTGCCAGCAGTCGGACTAGCGGGAGGGGGGATACGCAGTATTTT.